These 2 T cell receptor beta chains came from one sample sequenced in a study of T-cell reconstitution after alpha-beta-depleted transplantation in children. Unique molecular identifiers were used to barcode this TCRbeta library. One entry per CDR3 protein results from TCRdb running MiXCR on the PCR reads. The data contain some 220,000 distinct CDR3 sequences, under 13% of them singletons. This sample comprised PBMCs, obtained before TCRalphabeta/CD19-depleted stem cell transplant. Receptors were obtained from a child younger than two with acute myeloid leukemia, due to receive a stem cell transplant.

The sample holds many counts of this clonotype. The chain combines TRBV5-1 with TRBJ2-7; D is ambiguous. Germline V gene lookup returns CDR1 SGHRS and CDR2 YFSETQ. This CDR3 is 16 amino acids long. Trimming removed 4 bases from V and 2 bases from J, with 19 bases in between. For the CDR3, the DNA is TGCGCCAGCAGCCTCGACAATCGGCAGGCAACCTACGAGCAGTACTTC. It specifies CASSLDNRQATYEQYF.

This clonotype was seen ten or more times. CDR3 sequence (DNA): TGTGCCAGCAGTTACTTCACTAGCGGGTACAATGAGCAGTTCTTC. Amino acids: CASSYFTSGYNEQFF. The chain joins TRBV6-2 or TRBV6-3 to TRBJ2-1, with TRBD2 matching 9 bases. The CDR3 has 15 residues. With 1 base clipped from V and 4 bases from J, the junction kept 2 bases outside the gene matches. Germline assignment: CDR1 MNHEY and CDR2 SVGEGT.